This T cell receptor beta chain was documented in a study of Siglec-9 on CD8 T cells in melanoma. General study findings and limits: An effector memory CD8+ T-cell subset seemingly accumulating in melanoma was reportedly marked and regulated by Siglec-9.

To note about this clone: Its cognate antigen is unknown.

Clones were sequenced by immunoSEQ multiplex PCR, and TCRdb holds only the in-frame ones, with some missing. The sample contains 30,000 to 45,000 clones, more than 65% of which appear only once. The CDR3 covers 20 residues. CDR1 is ENHRY, CDR2 SYGVKD, per germline. V dropped 3 bases and J dropped 0 bases, with 21 bases sitting between them. Sequencing was carried out using Siglec-9- CD8+ T cells sorted from blood. The sequence was obtained from a human donor in good health. V usage is TRBV10-3 and J usage is TRBJ2-6, with D perhaps being TRBD1 or TRBD2 (6 bases each). This chain's CDR3 is CAISDPTGGEHHSGANVLTF. The DNA of the CDR3 is TGTGCCATCAGTGATCCGACAGGCGGGGAACACCACTCTGGGGCCAACGTCCTGACTTTC.